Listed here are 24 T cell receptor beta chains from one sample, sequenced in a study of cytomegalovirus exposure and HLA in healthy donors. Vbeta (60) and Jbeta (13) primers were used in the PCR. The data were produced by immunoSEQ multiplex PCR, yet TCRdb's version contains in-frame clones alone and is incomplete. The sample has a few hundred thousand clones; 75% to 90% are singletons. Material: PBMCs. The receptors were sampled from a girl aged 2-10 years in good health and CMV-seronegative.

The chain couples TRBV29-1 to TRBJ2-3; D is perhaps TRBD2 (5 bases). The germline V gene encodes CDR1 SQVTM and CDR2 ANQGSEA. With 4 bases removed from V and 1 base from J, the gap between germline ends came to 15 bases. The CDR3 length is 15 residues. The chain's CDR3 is CSVVPPGSGTDTQYF. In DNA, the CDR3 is TGCAGCGTTGTTCCTCCGGGGAGTGGCACAGATACGCAGTATTTT.

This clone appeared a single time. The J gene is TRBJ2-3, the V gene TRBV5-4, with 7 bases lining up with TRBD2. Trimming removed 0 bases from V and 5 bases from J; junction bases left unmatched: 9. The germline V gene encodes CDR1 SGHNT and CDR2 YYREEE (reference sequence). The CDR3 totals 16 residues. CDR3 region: CASSLGAGGIGDTQYF. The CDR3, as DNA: TGTGCCAGCAGCTTGGGGGCCGGGGGGATTGGAGATACGCAGTATTTT.

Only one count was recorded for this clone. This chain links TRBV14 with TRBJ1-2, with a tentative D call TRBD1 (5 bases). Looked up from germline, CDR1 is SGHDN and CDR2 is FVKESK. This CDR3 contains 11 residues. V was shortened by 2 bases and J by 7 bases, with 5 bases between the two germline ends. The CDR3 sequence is CASSQRGGYTF. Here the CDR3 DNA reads TGTGCCAGCAGCCAAAGGGGTGGCTACACCTTC.

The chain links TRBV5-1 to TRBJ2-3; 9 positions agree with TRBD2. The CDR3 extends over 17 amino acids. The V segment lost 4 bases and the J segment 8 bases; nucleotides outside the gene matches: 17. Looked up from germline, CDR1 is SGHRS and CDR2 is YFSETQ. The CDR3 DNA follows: TGCGCCAGCAGCGCACGCGCAGGTAGCGGGAGATTTGGTACGCAGTATTTT. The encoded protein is CASSARAGSGRFGTQYF.

CDR3 sequence: CASSASDRANQPQHF. The CDR3 DNA reads as TGTGCCAGCAGCGCCTCGGACAGGGCTAATCAGCCCCAGCATTTT. The rearrangement joins TRBV9 to TRBJ1-5; TRBD1 aligns across 8 bases. In germline, CDR1 is SGDLS, CDR2 YYNGEE. This CDR3 spans 15 amino acids. Losses at the gene ends were 3 bases for V and 4 bases for J; bases not matched to a gene: 6.

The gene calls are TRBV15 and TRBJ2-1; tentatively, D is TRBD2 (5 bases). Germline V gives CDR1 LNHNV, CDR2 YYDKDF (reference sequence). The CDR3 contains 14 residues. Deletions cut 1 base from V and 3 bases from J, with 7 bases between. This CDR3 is CATSRVRDYNEQFF. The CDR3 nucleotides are TGTGCCACCAGCAGAGTGAGGGACTACAATGAGCAGTTCTTC.

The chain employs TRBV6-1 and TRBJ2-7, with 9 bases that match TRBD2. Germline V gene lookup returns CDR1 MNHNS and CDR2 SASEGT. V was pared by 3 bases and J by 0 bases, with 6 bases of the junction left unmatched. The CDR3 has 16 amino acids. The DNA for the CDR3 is TGTGCCAGCAGTGATCGGGGACTAGCTAGCTCCTACGAGCAGTACTTC. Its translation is CASSDRGLASSYEQYF.

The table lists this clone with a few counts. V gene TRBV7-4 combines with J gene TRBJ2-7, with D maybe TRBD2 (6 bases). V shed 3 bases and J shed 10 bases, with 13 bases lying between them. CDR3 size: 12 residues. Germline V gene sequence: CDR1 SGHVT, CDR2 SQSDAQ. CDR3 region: CASSFGTAVQYF. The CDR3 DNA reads TGTGCCAGCAGCTTCGGGACTGCGGTTCAGTACTTC.

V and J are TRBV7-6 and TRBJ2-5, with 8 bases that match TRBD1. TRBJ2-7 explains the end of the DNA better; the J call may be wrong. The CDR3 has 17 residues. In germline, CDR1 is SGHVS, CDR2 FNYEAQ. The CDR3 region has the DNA TGTGCCAGCAGCTTAGGGCCTGGACAGGGTATCCCCTACGAGCAGTACTTC. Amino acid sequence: CASSLGPGQGIPYEQYF.

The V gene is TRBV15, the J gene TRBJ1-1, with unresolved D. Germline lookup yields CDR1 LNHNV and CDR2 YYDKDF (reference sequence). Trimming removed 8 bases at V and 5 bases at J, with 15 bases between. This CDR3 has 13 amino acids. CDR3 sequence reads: CATPRSGWTEAFF. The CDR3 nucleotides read TGTGCCACCCCTCGATCGGGGTGGACTGAAGCTTTCTTT.

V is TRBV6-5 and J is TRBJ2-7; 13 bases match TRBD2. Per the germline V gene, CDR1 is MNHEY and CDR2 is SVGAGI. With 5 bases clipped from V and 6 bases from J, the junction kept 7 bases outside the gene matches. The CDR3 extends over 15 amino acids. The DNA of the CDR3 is TGTGCCAGCAGTAACGGACTAGCGGGAGTGAGCGAGCAGTACTTC. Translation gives CASSNGLAGVSEQYF.

CDR3 sequence (DNA): TGTGCTAGTGGTTTAGGGGAGGGGGTCAACTATGGCTACACCTTC. As protein: CASGLGEGVNYGYTF. This rearrangement joins TRBV12-5 to TRBJ1-2; the D gene is possibly TRBD1 (6 bases). The ends were cut back, 3 bases at V and 2 bases at J, with 13 bases in the middle. CDR3 length: 15 amino acids. Germline CDR1 is LGHNT and CDR2 is FRNRAP.

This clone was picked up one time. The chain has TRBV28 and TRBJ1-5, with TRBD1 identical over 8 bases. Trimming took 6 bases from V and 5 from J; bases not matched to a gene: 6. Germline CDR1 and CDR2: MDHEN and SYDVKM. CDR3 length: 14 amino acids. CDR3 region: CASRRDRRDQPQHF. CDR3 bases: TGTGCCAGCAGACGGGACAGGAGAGATCAGCCCCAGCATTTT.

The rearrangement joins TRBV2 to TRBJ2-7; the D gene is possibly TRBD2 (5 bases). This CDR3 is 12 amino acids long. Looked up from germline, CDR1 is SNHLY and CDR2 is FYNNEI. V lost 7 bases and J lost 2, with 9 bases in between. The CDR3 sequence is CASNFGTYEQYF. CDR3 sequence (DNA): TGTGCCAGCAATTTCGGGACCTACGAGCAGTACTTC.

The CDR3 DNA reads as TGTGCCTGGACTAGGCTGAACACCGGGGAGCTGTTTTTT. Translated: CAWTRLNTGELFF. The chain couples TRBV30 to TRBJ2-2; D remains unclear. The V end lost 4 bases, the J end lost 1 base, and 7 bases lay between the germline ends. CDR3 length: 13 residues. The germline CDR1 and CDR2 sequences are GTSNPN and SVGIG (reference sequence).

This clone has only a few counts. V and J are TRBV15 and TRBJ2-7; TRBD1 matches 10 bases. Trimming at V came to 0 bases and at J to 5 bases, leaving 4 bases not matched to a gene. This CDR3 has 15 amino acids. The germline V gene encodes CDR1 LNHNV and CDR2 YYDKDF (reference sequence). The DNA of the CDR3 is TGTGCCACCAGCAGAGATTGGACAGGGGGTCACGAGCAGTACTTC. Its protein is CATSRDWTGGHEQYF.

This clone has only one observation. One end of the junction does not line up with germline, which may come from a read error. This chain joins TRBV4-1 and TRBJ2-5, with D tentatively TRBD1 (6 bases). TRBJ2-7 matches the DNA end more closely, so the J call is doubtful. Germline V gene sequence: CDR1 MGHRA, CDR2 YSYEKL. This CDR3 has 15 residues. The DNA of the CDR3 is TGCGCCAGCACCCAAGCTCTGGACAGAGATTACGAGCAGTACTTC. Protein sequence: CASTQALDRDYEQYF.

CDR3 protein: CASSQGRGDTQYF. CDR3 bases: TGCGCCAGCAGCCAAGGAAGGGGAGATACGCAGTATTTT. The gene calls are TRBV4-1 and TRBJ2-3; perhaps TRBD1 as D (5 bases). Between the trimmed V and J ends, which lost 1 base and 5 bases, there was a span of 7 bases. Germline V gene sequence: CDR1 MGHRA, CDR2 YSYEKL. This CDR3 has 13 residues.

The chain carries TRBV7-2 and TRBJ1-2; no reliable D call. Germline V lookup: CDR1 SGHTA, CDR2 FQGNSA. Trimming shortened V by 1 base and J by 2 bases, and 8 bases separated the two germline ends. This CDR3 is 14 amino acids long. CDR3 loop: CASSLVPGNYGYTF. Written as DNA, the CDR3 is TGTGCCAGCAGCTTAGTTCCGGGAAACTATGGCTACACCTTC.

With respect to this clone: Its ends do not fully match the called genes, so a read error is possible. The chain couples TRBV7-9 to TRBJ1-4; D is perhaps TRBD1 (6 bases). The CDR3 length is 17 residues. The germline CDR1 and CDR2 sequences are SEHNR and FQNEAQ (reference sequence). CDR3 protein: CSSSSFSGGLRSEKLFF. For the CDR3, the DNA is TGTTCCAGCAGCTCCTTCAGCGGGGGGCTTAGGAGTGAAAAACTGTTTTTT.

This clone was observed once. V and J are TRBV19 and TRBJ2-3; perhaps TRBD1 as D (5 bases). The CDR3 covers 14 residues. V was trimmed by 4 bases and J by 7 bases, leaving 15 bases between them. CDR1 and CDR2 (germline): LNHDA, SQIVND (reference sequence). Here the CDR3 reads CASSTPQELNTQYF. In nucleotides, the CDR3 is TGTGCCAGTAGTACCCCACAGGAATTGAATACGCAGTATTTT.

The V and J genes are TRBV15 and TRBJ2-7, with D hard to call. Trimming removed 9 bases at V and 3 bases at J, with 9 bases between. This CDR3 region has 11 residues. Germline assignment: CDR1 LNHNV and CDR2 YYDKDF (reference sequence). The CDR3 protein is CATNPGYEQYF. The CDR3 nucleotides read TGTGCCACGAACCCGGGCTACGAGCAGTACTTC. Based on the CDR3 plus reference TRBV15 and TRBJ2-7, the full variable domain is DAMVIQNPRYQVTQFGKPVTLSCSQTLNHNVMYWYQQKSSQAPKLLFHYYDKDFNNEADTPDNFQSRRPNTSFCFLDIRSPGLGDTAMYLCATNPGYEQYFGPGTRLTVT.

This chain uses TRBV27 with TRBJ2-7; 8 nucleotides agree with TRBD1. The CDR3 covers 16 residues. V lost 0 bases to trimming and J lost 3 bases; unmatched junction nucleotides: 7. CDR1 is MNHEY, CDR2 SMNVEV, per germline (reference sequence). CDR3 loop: CASSLSSARGLYEQYF. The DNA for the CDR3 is TGTGCCAGCAGTTTATCGTCGGCCAGGGGGCTCTACGAGCAGTACTTC.

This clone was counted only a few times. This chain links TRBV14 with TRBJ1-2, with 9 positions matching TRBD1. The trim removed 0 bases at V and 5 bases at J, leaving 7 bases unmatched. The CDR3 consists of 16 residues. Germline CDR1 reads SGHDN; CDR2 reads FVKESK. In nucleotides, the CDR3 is TGTGCCAGCAGCCAAGACGTAGGGACAGGGCCATATGGCTACACCTTC. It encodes CASSQDVGTGPYGYTF.